This TCR beta chain is drawn from a study of OX40 agonist ivuxolimab in advanced cancers. Study at large: Across the patients, intravenous ivuxolimab was delivered every 2 weeks at 0.01 to 10 mg/kg. Study outcomes and limitations: On average, CD8+ T cells had more expanded clones than CD4+.

Sequencing used immunoSEQ multiplex PCR; TCRdb keeps in-frame clones, though not all of them. Of about 98,000 clones listed, roughly nine tenths are singletons. Turning to this clone: As yet, its antigen is unknown.

The receptor was derived from an adult with an advanced solid tumor such as melanoma, head and neck, liver or kidney cancer. The starting material was CD4+ or CD8+ T cells sorted from blood, obtained in a trial of the OX40 agonist ivuxolimab.

In nucleotides, the CDR3 is TGTGCCAGCAGTAAAAGCGGGAGGATGTCAGATACGCAGTATTTT. It is translated as CASSKSGRMSDTQYF. The chain combines TRBV2 with TRBJ2-3, with TRBD2 matching over 9 bases. With 5 bases clipped from V and 4 bases from J, the junction kept 7 bases outside the gene matches. CDR3 length: 15 amino acids. Germline CDR1 reads SNHLY; CDR2 reads FYNNEI.